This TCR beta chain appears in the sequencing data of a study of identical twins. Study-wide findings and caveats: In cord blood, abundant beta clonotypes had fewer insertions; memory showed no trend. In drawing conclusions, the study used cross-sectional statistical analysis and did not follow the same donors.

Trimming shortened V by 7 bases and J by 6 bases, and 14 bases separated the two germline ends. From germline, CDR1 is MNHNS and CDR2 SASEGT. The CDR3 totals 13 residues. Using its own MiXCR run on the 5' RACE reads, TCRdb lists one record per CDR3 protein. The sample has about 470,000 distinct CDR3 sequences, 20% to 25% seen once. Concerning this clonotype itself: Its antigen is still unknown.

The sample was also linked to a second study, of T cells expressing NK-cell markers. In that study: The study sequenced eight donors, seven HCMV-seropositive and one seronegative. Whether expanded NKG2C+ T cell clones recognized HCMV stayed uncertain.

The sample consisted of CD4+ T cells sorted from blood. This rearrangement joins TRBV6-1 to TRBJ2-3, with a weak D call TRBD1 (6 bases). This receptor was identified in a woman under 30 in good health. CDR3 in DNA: TGTGCCAGCAAACAGGGTTGGGGGGATACGCAGTATTTT. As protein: CASKQGWGDTQYF.